The rows below give T cell receptor beta chains drawn from one sample of a study of a mutant IDH1 vaccine in newly diagnosed glioma. Measured with immunoSEQ multiplex PCR; TCRdb has only the in-frame clones, and not every one. The sample carries approximately 76,000 clones, 90% to 95% recorded once. No antigen has been assigned to these receptors. The starting material was PBMCs, obtained from a glioma patient whose treatment included an IDH1 peptide vaccine. Receptor source: a woman aged 45-65 years with glioma. CDR3s include the opening cysteine and the closing phenylalanine or tryptophan. Fields, in order: J gene, D gene, clone size, V gene, CDR3 DNA, CDR3 protein. The D gene is left open where the match is weak. The listing skips clone size in some rows; elsewhere it reads once, few, many or a size class.

j_call: TRBJ2-3; d_call: TRBD1; clone_size: NA; v_call: TRBV7-9; cdr3_nt: TGTGCCAGCAGCCCGCGGGACAGGGGGCAAACAGATACGCAGTATTTT; cdr3_aa: CASSPRDRGQTDTQYF
j_call: TRBJ2-7; d_call: NA; clone_size: NA; v_call: TRBV7-3; cdr3_nt: TGTGCCAGCAGCTACAAGTACGAGCAGTACTTC; cdr3_aa: CASSYKYEQYF
j_call: TRBJ1-6; d_call: TRBD1; clone_size: NA; v_call: TRBV30; cdr3_nt: TGTGCCTGGAGGAACCCGACAGGGGGCGAATTTCCACCCCTCCACTTT; cdr3_aa: CAWRNPTGGEFPPLHF
j_call: TRBJ2-7; d_call: TRBD1; clone_size: NA; v_call: TRBV6-5; cdr3_nt: TGTGCCAGCGGAGAACAGGGGGTCTCCTACGAGCAGTACTTC; cdr3_aa: CASGEQGVSYEQYF
j_call: TRBJ1-2; d_call: TRBD1; clone_size: NA; v_call: TRBV2; cdr3_nt: TGTGCCAGCAGGAACTGGGACAGAAATGGCTACACCTTC; cdr3_aa: CASRNWDRNGYTF
j_call: TRBJ1-5; d_call: NA; clone_size: NA; v_call: TRBV28; cdr3_nt: TGTGCCAGCAGAGTGAGCAATCAGCCCCAGCATTTT; cdr3_aa: CASRVSNQPQHF
j_call: TRBJ1-3; d_call: TRBD1; clone_size: NA; v_call: TRBV2; cdr3_nt: TGTGCCAGCAGGGGGACAGGGTCTAGCACCATATATTTT; cdr3_aa: CASRGTGSSTIYF
j_call: TRBJ1-2; d_call: NA; clone_size: NA; v_call: TRBV9; cdr3_nt: TGTGCCAGCAGCGCGGAGGGCGGCCACACCTTC; cdr3_aa: CASSAEGGHTF
j_call: TRBJ2-5; d_call: TRBD2; clone_size: NA; v_call: TRBV4-2; cdr3_nt: TGTGCCAGCAGCCACCTCCCGGGACTAGCGGGAGTCGACGGGACCCAGTACTTC; cdr3_aa: CASSHLPGLAGVDGTQYF
j_call: TRBJ2-1; d_call: TRBD2; clone_size: NA; v_call: TRBV7-3; cdr3_nt: TGTGCCAGCAGCTTCACCAGCGGGGCAAATGAGCAGTTCTTC; cdr3_aa: CASSFTSGANEQFF
j_call: TRBJ1-1; d_call: NA; clone_size: NA; v_call: TRBV5-1; cdr3_nt: TGCGCCAGCAGCTTGGAAAGGGTGAACACTGAAGCTTTCTTT; cdr3_aa: CASSLERVNTEAFF
j_call: TRBJ1-1; d_call: NA; clone_size: NA; v_call: TRBV6-6; cdr3_nt: TGTGCCAGCAGTTACAGGAACACTGAAGCTTTCTTT; cdr3_aa: CASSYRNTEAFF
j_call: TRBJ2-5; d_call: NA; clone_size: NA; v_call: TRBV28; cdr3_nt: TGTGCCAGCAGCGCGGTGGGCTACCGTGAGGAGGCCCAGTACTTC; cdr3_aa: CASSAVGYREEAQYF
j_call: TRBJ2-2; d_call: NA; clone_size: NA; v_call: TRBV28; cdr3_nt: TGTGCCAGCAGTAGGGGGTCGGGGGAGCTGTTTTTT; cdr3_aa: CASSRGSGELFF
j_call: TRBJ2-3; d_call: NA; clone_size: NA; v_call: TRBV19; cdr3_nt: TGTGCCAGTAGCCACGGGTCAGGGGGCACAGATACGCAGTATTTT; cdr3_aa: CASSHGSGGTDTQYF
j_call: TRBJ2-5; d_call: NA; clone_size: NA; v_call: TRBV27; cdr3_nt: TGTGCCAGCCGGGGCGGGGCTCAAGAGACCCAGTACTTC; cdr3_aa: CASRGGAQETQYF
j_call: TRBJ2-2; d_call: NA; clone_size: NA; v_call: TRBV27; cdr3_nt: TGTGCCAGCAGTCCGCGAAACACCGGGGAGCTGTTTTTT; cdr3_aa: CASSPRNTGELFF
j_call: TRBJ2-7; d_call: TRBD1; clone_size: few; v_call: TRBV5-1; cdr3_nt: TGCGCCAGCAGCTGGGGACAGGGGGCTTACGAGCAGTACTTC; cdr3_aa: CASSWGQGAYEQYF